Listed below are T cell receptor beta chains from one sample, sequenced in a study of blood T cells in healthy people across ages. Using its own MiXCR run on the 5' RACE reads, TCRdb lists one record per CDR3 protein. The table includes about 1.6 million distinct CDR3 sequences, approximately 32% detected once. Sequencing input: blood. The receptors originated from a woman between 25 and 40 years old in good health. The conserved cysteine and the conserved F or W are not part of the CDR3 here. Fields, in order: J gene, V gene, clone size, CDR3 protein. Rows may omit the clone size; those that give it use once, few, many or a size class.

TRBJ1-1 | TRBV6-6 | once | ASSLRGTSGNTEAF
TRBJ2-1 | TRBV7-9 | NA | ASSLGQGLIDEQF
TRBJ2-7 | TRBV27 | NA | ASSLSQTGYYEQY
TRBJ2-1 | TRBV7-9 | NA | ASSSEAGYYNEQF
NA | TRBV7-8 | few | ASSPTSVAYEQY
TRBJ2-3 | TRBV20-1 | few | SARPQTDTQY
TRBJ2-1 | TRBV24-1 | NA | AASEGGRSSSYNEQF
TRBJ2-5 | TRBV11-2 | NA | ASSLFGARRETQY
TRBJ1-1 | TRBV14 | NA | ASSKWQGGTEAF
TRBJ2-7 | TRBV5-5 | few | ASSLEITGGLSYEQY
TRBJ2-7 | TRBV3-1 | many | ASSLAGTPDEQY
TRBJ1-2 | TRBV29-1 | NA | SVSDGQGSNYGYT
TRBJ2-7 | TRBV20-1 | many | SARGTGVGEQY
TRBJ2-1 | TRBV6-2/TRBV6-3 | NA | ASFRYGLAGGLEYNEQF
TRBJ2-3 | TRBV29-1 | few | SVVAPRGTRFTDTQY
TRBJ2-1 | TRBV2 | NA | ASSERVSGSYNEQF
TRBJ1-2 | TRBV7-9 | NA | ASSLSATNYGYT
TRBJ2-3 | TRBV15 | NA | ATSRDRPDTQY
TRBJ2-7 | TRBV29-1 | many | SVETQIYEQY
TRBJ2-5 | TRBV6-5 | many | ASRRRETQY
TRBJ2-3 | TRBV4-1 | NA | ASSPQGVAAPTGTQY
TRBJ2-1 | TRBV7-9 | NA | ASSRRQGNDEQF
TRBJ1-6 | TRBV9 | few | ASSVGLSQSPLH
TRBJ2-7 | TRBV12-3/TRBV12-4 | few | ASSLGLATEEQY
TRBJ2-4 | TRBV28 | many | ASSFGSIAKNIQY
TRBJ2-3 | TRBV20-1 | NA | SAREGSSNTDTRY
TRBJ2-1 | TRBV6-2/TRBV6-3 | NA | ASSYFRRYNEQF
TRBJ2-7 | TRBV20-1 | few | SARDMASGAYEQY